Here is one T cell receptor (beta chain) with its context. The antigen is unknown. This sample is drawn from a study of cytomegalovirus exposure and HLA in healthy donors. CDR3 length: 16 residues. Trimming removed 1 base from V and 6 bases from J; junction bases left unmatched: 7. Germline V gene lookup returns CDR1 SGHTA and CDR2 FQGNSA. PCR employed 60 Vbeta and 13 Jbeta primers. Generated by immunoSEQ multiplex PCR, the TCRdb table keeps only in-frame clones and is missing some. The table includes 300,000 or so clones, almost 85% detected once. Study findings and constraints: Most TCR beta V segments were productive about 87% or about 30% of the time in an earlier analysis. What was likely a sequencing artifact was a cluster of highly shared sequence variants.

The source of this sequence is a woman in her forties in good health and CMV-seropositive. The rearrangement uses TRBV7-2 and TRBJ2-1; 9 positions agree with TRBD2. What was sequenced was PBMCs. The CDR3 here is CASSLGSAGGVNEQFF. The CDR3 region has the DNA TGTGCCAGCAGCTTAGGATCGGCGGGAGGGGTCAATGAGCAGTTCTTC.